This T cell receptor beta chain came from a study of early T cells in non-severe SARS-CoV-2 infection. The wider study: RNA in bulk from unsorted whole blood was sequenced, and chains were unpaired.

Trimming took 1 base from V and 6 from J, leaving 10 bases between them. This CDR3 region has 15 residues. From germline, CDR1 is SGHAT and CDR2 FQNNGV. Unique molecular identifier tags were affixed to discrete cDNA molecules. TCRdb recomputed calls from the 5' RACE reads with MiXCR, one row per CDR3 protein. In the table there are about 81,000 distinct CDR3 sequences, more than 5% of which are singletons. This clonotype was recorded a few times. This TCR came from an adult who was a healthcare worker with PCR-confirmed SARS-CoV-2 infection or an uninfected control (not recorded which). The sample consisted of whole blood. The V call is TRBV11-2, the J call TRBJ1-6; D ambiguous. CDR3 nucleotides: TGTGCCAGCAGCTTAGTTAGGGCGGCTAATTCACCCCTCCACTTT. It specifies CASSLVRAANSPLHF.